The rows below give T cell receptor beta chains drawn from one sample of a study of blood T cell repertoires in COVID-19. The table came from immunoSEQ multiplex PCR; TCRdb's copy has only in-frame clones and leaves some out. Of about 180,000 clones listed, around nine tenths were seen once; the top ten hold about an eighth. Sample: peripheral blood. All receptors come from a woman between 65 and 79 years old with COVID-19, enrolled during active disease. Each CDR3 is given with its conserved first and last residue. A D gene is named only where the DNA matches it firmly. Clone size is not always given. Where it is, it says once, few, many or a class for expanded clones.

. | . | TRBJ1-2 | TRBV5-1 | TGCGCCAGCAGCACCTACAGGGATGGCTACACCTTC | CASSTYRDGYTF
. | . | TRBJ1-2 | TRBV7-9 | TGTGCCAGCAGCCAACGGGACATACGGGGCTACACCTTC | CASSQRDIRGYTF
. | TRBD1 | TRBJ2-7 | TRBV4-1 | TGCGCCAGCAGCCAAGAAGCGGTCTTAGGACAGGGGGCATCCTACGAGCAGTACTTC | CASSQEAVLGQGASYEQYF
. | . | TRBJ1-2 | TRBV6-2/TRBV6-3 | TGTGCCAGCAGCGTAACACAGGTTAATGGCTACACCTTC | CASSVTQVNGYTF
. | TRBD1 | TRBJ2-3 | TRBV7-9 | TGTGCCAGCAGCTCCCGGACAGGGGTTAGCACAGATACGCAGTATTTT | CASSSRTGVSTDTQYF
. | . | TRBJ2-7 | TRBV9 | TGTGCCAGCAGCGTAGCTCCGACAGCCTACGAGCAGTACTTC | CASSVAPTAYEQYF
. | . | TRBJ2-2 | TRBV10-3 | TGTGCCACCCTGCTCGGGGGGCATAGCTCCGGGGAGCTGTTTTTT | CATLLGGHSSGELFF
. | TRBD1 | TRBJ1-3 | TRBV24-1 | TGTGCCACCAGCGGGACAGGCTCTGGAAACACCATATATTTT | CATSGTGSGNTIYF
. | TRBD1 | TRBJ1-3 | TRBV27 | TGTGCCAGCAGGTCCACAGGGGCTGGAAACACCATATATTTT | CASRSTGAGNTIYF
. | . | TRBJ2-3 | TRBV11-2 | TGTGCCAGCAGCTTAGAGGGAGTACTCATGAATACGCAGTATTTT | CASSLEGVLMNTQYF
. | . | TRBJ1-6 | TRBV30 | TGTGCCTGGAGTGTAAGATTGGCCGGAGGATCACCCCTCCACTTT | CAWSVRLAGGSPLHF
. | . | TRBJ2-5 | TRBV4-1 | TGCGCCAGCAGCCAAGTCAAAGAGACCCAGTACTTC | CASSQVKETQYF
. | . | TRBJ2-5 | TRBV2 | TGTGCCAGCAGTGAAGGGGGCGGGACCCAGTACTTC | CASSEGGGTQYF
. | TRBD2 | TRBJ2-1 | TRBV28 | TGTGCCAGCAGTTTGGCCGGGAGGGGCAATGAGCAGTTCTTC | CASSLAGRGNEQFF
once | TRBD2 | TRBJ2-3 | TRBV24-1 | TGTGCCACCAGTGATTTTGGACTAGCGGGGCCAGATACGCAGTATTTT | CATSDFGLAGPDTQYF
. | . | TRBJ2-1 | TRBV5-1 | TGCGCCAGCAGCTTGGCCACCGGCTCCTACAATGAGCAGTTCTTC | CASSLATGSYNEQFF
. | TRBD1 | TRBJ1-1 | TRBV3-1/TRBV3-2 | TGTGCCAGCAGCCAGGATTGGACAGGGCCTAACACTGAAGCTTTCTTT | CASSQDWTGPNTEAFF
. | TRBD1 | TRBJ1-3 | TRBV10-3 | TGTGCCATCGGGGACGGACAGGGGGAAAACACCATATATTTT | CAIGDGQGENTIYF
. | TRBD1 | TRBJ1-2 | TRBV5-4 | TGTGCCAGCACCTCTACAGGGGGCGGGGGCTACACCTTC | CASTSTGGGGYTF
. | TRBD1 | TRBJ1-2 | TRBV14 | TGTGCCAGCAGCCACATACCGGGACAGGGGGCCTATGGCTACACCTTC | CASSHIPGQGAYGYTF